This T cell receptor beta chain was recorded in a study of CD8 T cells in ankylosing spondylitis. The CDR3 covers 15 residues. The V end was cut by 3 bases, the J end by 3 bases, with 16 bases between. Germline V lookup: CDR1 DFQATT, CDR2 SNEGSKA (reference sequence). This clonotype was seen only a few times. Its antigen is currently unknown. TCRdb analysed the 5' RACE reads with MiXCR anew, one entry per CDR3 protein. This sample has about 440,000 distinct CDR3 sequences; 17% occur once, and the top ten carry under 1.2%. Overall study results and limits: Ankylosing spondylitis blood appeared to be characterized by a TCR beta motif of several highly homologous variants.

This chain joins TRBV20-1 and TRBJ2-3; D may be TRBD1 or TRBD2 (6 bases each). What was sequenced was blood, either unsorted or a sorted T cell fraction (not recorded which). The receptor's source is a male donor with ankylosing spondylitis. CDR3 nucleotides: TGCAGTGCTAGGGTAGGGGGGTTTTCGACAGATACGCAGTATTTT. Amino acids: CSARVGGFSTDTQYF.